One sample yielded the 20 T cell receptor beta chains listed below, sequenced in a study of somatic mutations in cytotoxic T cells in rheumatoid arthritis. Profiled with immunoSEQ multiplex PCR; TCRdb holds only in-frame clones, not every one. Of about 30,000 clones listed, roughly 80% are singletons. Input material: CD8+ T cells sorted from blood. The receptors here all came from an adult with rheumatoid arthritis.

V gene TRBV2 combines with J gene TRBJ1-1, with D maybe TRBD1 (5 bases). V lost 8 bases, J lost 1 base, and 20 bases lay in between. The germline gives CDR1 SNHLY, CDR2 FYNNEI. The CDR3 has 16 residues. CDR3 region: CASLLSGYTGNTEAFF. For the CDR3, the DNA is TGTGCCAGCTTACTCTCAGGGTATACAGGGAACACTGAAGCTTTCTTT.

The chain uses TRBV4-2 and TRBJ2-7, with TRBD2 matching over 7 bases. Germline lookup yields CDR1 LGHNA and CDR2 YNFKEQ. V lost 1 base, J lost 6 bases, and 3 bases stayed unmatched. This CDR3 contains 13 residues. The DNA of the CDR3 is TGTGCCAGCAGCCAAGGGACTAGTCTCGAGCAGTACTTC. The encoded protein is CASSQGTSLEQYF.

The rearrangement links TRBV5-8 to TRBJ2-7, with D hard to call. The CDR3 has 13 amino acids. Deletions cut 4 bases from V and 5 bases from J, with 13 bases between. CDR1 is SGHTS and CDR2 is YDEGEE in the germline V gene. Here the CDR3 reads CASSPLAPNEQYF. The CDR3 region has the DNA TGTGCCAGCAGCCCACTTGCCCCTAACGAGCAGTACTTC. Complete variable domain (other parts from reference TRBV5-8 and TRBJ2-7): EAGVTQSPTHLIKTRGQQATLRCSPISGHTSVYWYQQALGLGLQFLLWYDEGEERNRGNFPPRFSGRQFPNYSSELNVNALELEDSALYLCASSPLAPNEQYFGPGTRLTVT.

The J gene is TRBJ2-1, the V gene TRBV10-1; D gene unclear. Germline CDR1 is WNHNN and CDR2 is SYGVQD (reference sequence). The CDR3 contains 13 residues. The germline V and J ends were trimmed by 5 bases and 4 bases, with 9 bases remaining between them. The CDR3 DNA is TGCGCCAGCAGTCCCGGGCCTTACAATGAGCAGTTCTTC. It specifies CASSPGPYNEQFF.

This clone appeared once. This rearrangement joins TRBV27 to TRBJ1-1; D uncertain. Looked up from germline, CDR1 is MNHEY and CDR2 is SMNVEV (reference sequence). V was trimmed by 2 bases and J by 3 bases, leaving 13 bases between them. The length of the CDR3 is 15 residues. The CDR3 coding sequence is TGTGCCAGCAGTTTACCCTCACTAAGGCACACTGAAGCTTTCTTT. Protein product: CASSLPSLRHTEAFF.

The chain carries TRBV2 and TRBJ2-3; possibly TRBD1 or TRBD2 for D (5 bases each). Germline V gene lookup returns CDR1 SNHLY and CDR2 FYNNEI. CDR3 size: 15 residues. V shed 0 bases and J shed 2 bases, with 9 bases lying between them. The CDR3 bases are TGTGCCAGCAGTGAAGCGGGACGAGACACAGATACGCAGTATTTT. Its protein product is CASSEAGRDTDTQYF.

A note on this clone: The sample holds other DNA sequences that translate to the same CDR3. The chain joins TRBV11-2 to TRBJ2-3; no reliable D call. Germline V lookup: CDR1 SGHAT, CDR2 FQNNGV. The CDR3 extends over 12 amino acids. Trimming pared 5 bases from V and 2 bases from J, leaving 5 bases between. The CDR3 nucleotides read TGTGCCAGCAGCCGGTTCACAGATACGCAGTATTTT. It translates to CASSRFTDTQYF.

The V call is TRBV28, the J call TRBJ1-3, with D maybe TRBD1 (5 bases). The CDR3 sequence is 14 residues long. Trimming removed 6 bases from V and 0 bases from J, with 9 bases in between. CDR1 and CDR2 (germline): MDHEN, SYDVKM. The CDR3 here is CASRGGFSGNTIYF. The CDR3 bases are TGTGCCAGCAGGGGGGGTTTCTCTGGAAACACCATATATTTT.

The table lists this clone with a few counts. The chain combines TRBV6-5 with TRBJ2-7; D gene uncertain. This CDR3 has 13 residues. Trimming left V 9 bases short and J 2 bases short, with 14 bases between. From germline, CDR1 is MNHEY and CDR2 SVGAGI. CDR3 sequence reads: CASYSGYPYEQYF. CDR3 nucleotides: TGTGCCAGTTACAGTGGGTATCCCTACGAGCAGTACTTC.

The chain has TRBV5-1 and TRBJ2-7, with 7 bases matching TRBD1. This CDR3 region has 15 residues. Germline loops: CDR1 SGHRS, CDR2 YFSETQ. V was pared by 0 bases and J by 6 bases, with 9 bases of the junction left unmatched. The CDR3 DNA sequence: TGCGCCAGCAGCTTGGGACAGGGAAGTTTGGTCGAGCAGTACTTC. Its protein is CASSLGQGSLVEQYF. Together with reference TRBV5-1 and TRBJ2-7, the CDR3 gives the full variable domain: KAGVTQTPRYLIKTRGQQVTLSCSPISGHRSVSWYQQTPGQGLQFLFEYFSETQRNKGNFPGRFSGRQFSNSRSEMNVSTLELGDSALYLCASSLGQGSLVEQYFGPGTRLTVT.

This clone was seen just once. V gene TRBV10-3 combines with J gene TRBJ1-2; D possibly corresponds to TRBD1 (5 bases). Germline V CDR1 and CDR2: ENHRY, SYGVKD. Deletions cut 8 bases from V and 8 bases from J, with 18 bases between. This CDR3 has 13 residues. The CDR3 DNA reads as TGTGCCATCGGGGCCGGGAACCCTCTAGGCTACACCTTC. Translating gives CAIGAGNPLGYTF.

The chain recombines TRBV7-9 with TRBJ2-2, with D hard to call. Trimming took off 5 bases at V and 0 bases at J, with 4 bases between the two ends. There are 13 residues in the CDR3. CDR1 and CDR2 (germline): SEHNR, FQNEAQ (reference sequence). CDR3: CASSPANTGELFF. CDR3 DNA: TGTGCCAGCAGCCCCGCGAACACCGGGGAGCTGTTTTTT.

Only one count was recorded for this clone. The chain combines TRBV6-6 with TRBJ2-7; D may be TRBD1 (6 bases). CDR1 and CDR2 (germline): MNHNY, SVGAGI (reference sequence). The CDR3 is 16 amino acids. The V end was cut by 6 bases, the J end by 7 bases, with 25 bases between. This CDR3 reads CASSPRAGALSGEQYF. CDR3 nucleotide sequence: TGTGCCAGCAGCCCTCGGGCAGGGGCCCTCTCAGGAGAGCAGTACTTC.

The chain links TRBV30 to TRBJ1-2; no firm D call. The V and J ends lost 8 bases and 2 bases respectively, with 15 bases between them. CDR3 size: 13 residues. Per germline, CDR1 GTSNPN and CDR2 SVGIG (reference sequence). The CDR3 sequence: CASAAVGNYGYTF. The CDR3 nucleotides read TGTGCCAGCGCCGCGGTTGGGAACTATGGCTACACCTTC.

The CDR3 bases are TGTGCCAGCAGCCCAGATTTGGCCACTGAAGCTTTCTTT. It codes for CASSPDLATEAFF. V usage is TRBV5-5 and J usage is TRBJ1-1, with unresolved D. The V and J ends lost 4 bases and 4 bases respectively, with 11 bases between them. Germline V lookup: CDR1 SGHKS, CDR2 YYEKEE (reference sequence). The CDR3 has 13 residues.

V usage is TRBV5-4 and J usage is TRBJ2-7, with a weak D call TRBD1 (5 bases). Germline-derived CDR1 and CDR2 are SGHNT and YYREEE (reference sequence). Trimming took 2 bases from V and 5 from J, leaving 8 bases between them. The CDR3 length is 12 residues. The CDR3 loop reads CASSFRGDEQYF. The CDR3 DNA is TGTGCCAGCAGCTTTAGGGGCGACGAGCAGTACTTC.

The chain is built from TRBV7-9 and TRBJ1-5, with no clear D. Trimming removed 6 bases from V and 0 bases from J, with 3 bases in between. There are 12 residues in the CDR3. Germline CDR1 reads SEHNR; CDR2 reads FQNEAQ (reference sequence). CDR3 sequence (DNA): TGTGCCAGCAGTAATAGCAATCAGCCCCAGCATTTT. It yields the protein CASSNSNQPQHF. Using reference TRBV7-9 and TRBJ1-5 for the parts outside the CDR3, the full variable domain is DTGVSQNPRHKITKRGQNVTFRCDPISEHNRLYWYRQTLGQGPEFLTYFQNEAQLEKSRLLSDRFSAERPKGSFSTLEIQRTEQGDSAMYLCASSNSNQPQHFGDGTRLSIL.

The chain employs TRBV28 and TRBJ1-3; maybe TRBD1 (5 bases). Per the germline V gene, CDR1 is MDHEN and CDR2 is SYDVKM. Between the trimmed V and J ends, which lost 5 bases and 1 base, there was a span of 24 bases. This CDR3 is built from 19 residues. As DNA, the CDR3 is TGTGCCAGCAGTCTTAGACAGTCACCCCGATGGTGGTCTGGAAACACCATATATTTT. Amino acids: CASSLRQSPRWWSGNTIYF.

Here the CDR3 reads CASTRTGHYSNQPQHF. CDR3 DNA: TGTGCCAGCACGAGGACAGGGCACTATAGCAATCAGCCCCAGCATTTT. J is TRBJ1-5 and V is TRBV2, with 8 bases identical to TRBD1. CDR3 size: 16 residues. Germline V lookup: CDR1 SNHLY, CDR2 FYNNEI. After removal of 7 bases from V and 0 bases from J, the junction contained 8 bases not matched to a gene. The full variable domain, in which reference TRBV2 and TRBJ1-5 provide the parts outside the CDR3, is EPEVTQTPSHQVTQMGQEVILRCVPISNHLYFYWYRQILGQKVEFLVSFYNNEISEKSEIFDDQFSVERPDGSNFTLKIRSTKLEDSAMYFCASTRTGHYSNQPQHFGDGTRLSIL.

The gene calls are TRBV29-1 and TRBJ2-7, with unresolved D. The CDR3 contains 14 residues. Germline CDR1 reads SQVTM; CDR2 reads ANQGSEA. Trimming shortened V by 5 bases and J by 3 bases, and 17 bases separated the two germline ends. The CDR3, as DNA: TGCAGCGTTTCTCAACCGGACCGAAACTACGAGCAGTACTTC. It translates to CSVSQPDRNYEQYF.